This TCR beta chain was sequenced in a study of T cell clones after liver transplantation. Overall study context: Post-transplant blood was tracked for graft-donor-reactive T cell clones identified in a pre-transplant mixed lymphocyte reaction.

Sequencing was performed with immunoSEQ multiplex PCR; in TCRdb, only in-frame clones are kept and a portion is missing. Of about 51,000 clones in the sample, roughly nine tenths were seen once. Germline lookup yields CDR1 SEHNR and CDR2 FQNEAQ (reference sequence). V was shortened by 4 bases and J by 2 bases, with 15 bases between the two germline ends. The CDR3 runs to 15 residues. The chain combines TRBV7-9 with TRBJ2-7; tentatively, D is TRBD1 (6 bases). This clonotype was sampled from a human patient who received a liver transplant. Some T cells could come from the graft donor. The specimen comprised CD8+ T cells from blood, sampled 12 months after liver transplant. The CDR3 coding sequence is TGTGCCAGCAGCTACCGGGACACCCTACCCTACGAGCAGTACTTC. Amino acid sequence: CASSYRDTLPYEQYF.